The rows below give T cell receptor beta chains drawn from one sample of a study of shared clonotypes between healthy human individuals. TCRdb's copy holds only in-frame clones and misses some; the assay was immunoSEQ multiplex PCR. The data show a few million clones, nearly 97% seen once. Input material: naive CD4+ T cells sorted from blood. The receptors stem from a young man in good health. CDR3s include the opening cysteine and the closing phenylalanine or tryptophan. A D gene is named only where the DNA matches it firmly. Expanded clones are given a class, and other clones once, few, many or no size at all.

TRBJ1-1 . TRBV4-3 TRBD1 TGCGCCAGCAGCCAAGATGGGAGTGGGGCAGGGGGGAACTTTGAAGCTTTCTTT CASSQDGSGAGGNFEAFF
TRBJ1-1 . TRBV2 . TGTGCCAGCAGTCAGGGGCGGAACACTGAAGCTTTCTTT CASSQGRNTEAFF
TRBJ2-5 . TRBV11-2 TRBD1 TGTGCCAGCAGCTTAGTGGGACAGGGGGATCGTCAAGAGACCCAGTACTTC CASSLVGQGDRQETQYF
TRBJ2-1 . TRBV7-2 TRBD1 TGTGCCAGCAGTTCAAGGGGGCTCTACAATGAGCAGTTCTTC CASSSRGLYNEQFF
TRBJ2-7 . TRBV28 TRBD1 TGTGCCAGCATCCCGGGACAGGTGGTCCACGAGCAGTACTTC CASIPGQVVHEQYF
TRBJ1-1 . TRBV10-2 . TGCGCCAGCGGACCTGACAGGTTCAACACTGAAGCTTTCTTT CASGPDRFNTEAFF
TRBJ2-7 . TRBV6-1 . TGTGCCAGCAGTGACCGACAGGCGTCCTACGAGCAGTACTTC CASSDRQASYEQYF
TRBJ1-2 . TRBV7-8 . TGTGCCAGCAGCTCAACCCGTGCTAACTATGGCTACACCTTC CASSSTRANYGYTF
TRBJ2-7 . TRBV2 TRBD1 TGTGCCAGCAAAATACAGGGGACGGCCGAGCAGTACTTC CASKIQGTAEQYF
TRBJ1-2 . TRBV5-4 TRBD1 TGTGCCAGCAGCTCAGGACAGGCGGTTGGCTACACCTTC CASSSGQAVGYTF
TRBJ1-1 . TRBV5-1 . TGCGCCAGCAGGGTAGACAGGCCCCTTGAAGCTTTCTTT CASRVDRPLEAFF
TRBJ1-2 . TRBV18 . TGTGCCAGCTCACCGGGACGGCTCAACTATGGCTACACCTTC CASSPGRLNYGYTF
TRBJ1-5 . TRBV18 . TGTGCCAGCTCACCACGCCCAGATAGCAATCAGCCCCAGCATTTT CASSPRPDSNQPQHF
TRBJ2-7 . TRBV12-5 . TGTGCTAGTGTCATGGAGTATCGGATTGACTACGAGCAGTACTTC CASVMEYRIDYEQYF
TRBJ2-3 . TRBV29-1 TRBD1 TGCAGCGCCCGGGACAGGGGCGGCACAGATACGCAGTATTTT CSARDRGGTDTQYF
TRBJ2-3 . TRBV7-8 . TGTGCCAGCAGCTTAGAGCAGGGAACTATCACAGATACGCAGTATTTT CASSLEQGTITDTQYF
TRBJ1-1 . TRBV5-1 . TGCGCCAGCAGCACGACAGTACTGAACACTGAAGCTTTCTTT CASSTTVLNTEAFF
TRBJ1-4 . TRBV18 . TGTGCCAGCTCAACTACGGGGATTGGCAATGAAAAACTGTTTTTT CASSTTGIGNEKLFF
TRBJ2-7 . TRBV4-3 . TGCGCCAGCAGCCAAGTGCCCGGGACGGTCTCCTACGAGCAGTACTTC CASSQVPGTVSYEQYF
TRBJ2-5 . TRBV19 . TGTGCCAGTAGCCAGGGAGGCGGCGAGACCCAGTACTTC CASSQGGGETQYF
TRBJ2-5 . TRBV29-1 . TGCAGCGTTGAGGAAATGAGGGAGACCCAGTACTTC CSVEEMRETQYF
TRBJ2-6 . TRBV18 . TGTGCCAGCACGCTCGGGAGAGGGGCCAACGTCCTGACTTTC CASTLGRGANVLTF
TRBJ2-7 . TRBV7-9 . TGTGCCAGCAGCAATTCAGTCGAGCAGTACTTC CASSNSVEQYF
TRBJ1-5 . TRBV2 . TGTGCCAGCAGTGAAGTCTTTACGGCCAGCAATCAGCCCCAGCATTTT CASSEVFTASNQPQHF
TRBJ1-1 . TRBV20-1 . TGCATCGGAATGGTGAACACTGAAGCTTTCTTT CIGMVNTEAFF
TRBJ1-5 . TRBV28 . TGTGCCAGCAGCTCAATCAGCGCGGGGGGTGGCAATCAGCCCCAGCATTTT CASSSISAGGGNQPQHF
TRBJ2-2 . TRBV10-1 TRBD2 TGCGCCAGCAGGGGCCAGCGGGAGCTGGGCACCGGGGAGCTGTTTTTT CASRGQRELGTGELFF
TRBJ2-2 once TRBV7-3 . TGTGCCAGCAGCTTAATGGGGACCGGGGAGCTGTTTTTT CASSLMGTGELFF
TRBJ2-5 . TRBV5-4 TRBD2 TGTGCCAGCAGCTTGTCCGGGAGCGGGGGCAACCAAGAGACCCAGTACTTC CASSLSGSGGNQETQYF
TRBJ2-2 . TRBV18 . TGTGCCAGCTCACCACCTCTGGCAGCGAACACCGGGGAGCTGTTTTTT CASSPPLAANTGELFF
TRBJ2-7 . TRBV4-1 TRBD2 TGCGCCAGCAGCCAAGAATACGGCGGGAGGGCCTCCGAGCAGTACTTC CASSQEYGGRASEQYF
TRBJ2-5 . TRBV5-1 . TGCGCCAGCAGCTCCCCCCGAGGGAAAGAGACCCAGTACTTC CASSSPRGKETQYF
TRBJ2-6 . TRBV10-3 . TGTGCCATCAGCCTTGCTGGGGCCAACGTCCTGACTTTC CAISLAGANVLTF
TRBJ1-2 . TRBV6-5 . TGTGCCAGCAGTTTAACCGAACTTTTTCCCTACACCTTC CASSLTELFPYTF
TRBJ2-2 . TRBV4-1 TRBD1 TGCGCCAGCACCCACCTCGGGACAGCCACCGGGGAGCTGTTTTTT CASTHLGTATGELFF
TRBJ1-5 . TRBV4-2 TRBD1 TGTGCCAGCAGCCAAGAAGTCGGACAGGGGAATCAGCCCCAGCATTTT CASSQEVGQGNQPQHF
TRBJ2-1 . TRBV19 TRBD1 TGTGCCAGTAGTAACGGGGACAGGGGGGTTAAGTCCTACAATGAGCAGTTCTTC CASSNGDRGVKSYNEQFF
TRBJ2-7 . TRBV30 . TGTGCCTGGAGTGCTCGGGCCCCCTACGAGCAGTACTTC CAWSARAPYEQYF
TRBJ2-3 . TRBV5-4 . TGTGCCAGCAGCTTGGCCGGTCGTCGGGACCACACAGATACGCAGTATTTT CASSLAGRRDHTDTQYF
TRBJ2-2 . TRBV6-6 TRBD1 TGTGCCAGCAGTACCTCAGGGGGCAGGACCGGGGAGCTGTTTTTT CASSTSGGRTGELFF
TRBJ1-5 . TRBV7-2 . TGTGCCAGCAGCCCACAGGCTAGCAATCAGCCCCAGCATTTT CASSPQASNQPQHF
TRBJ2-7 once TRBV11-3 . TGTGCCAGCAGCTTAGACGACGGGACCTACGAGCAGTACTTC CASSLDDGTYEQYF
TRBJ1-1 . TRBV11-2 . TGTGCCAGCAGCTTACTGGGACCGAACACTGAAGCTTTCTTT CASSLLGPNTEAFF
TRBJ2-5 . TRBV6-5 . TGTGCCAGCAGTTATTCAGACTCGCTGGCCCAGTACTTC CASSYSDSLAQYF
TRBJ1-2 . TRBV5-6 TRBD1 TGTGCCAGCAGAACGGACAGGGCCGAACGCTACACCTTC CASRTDRAERYTF
TRBJ2-6 . TRBV6-5 . TGTGCCAGCAGTTACTCGCGGCGCTCTGGGGCCAACGTCCTGACTTTC CASSYSRRSGANVLTF